The rows below give T cell receptor beta chains drawn from one sample of a study of graft-versus-host responses after intestinal transplantation. The assay was immunoSEQ multiplex PCR, and TCRdb's table has in-frame clones only and misses some. The sample lists some 15,000 clones, roughly 83% occurring once. This sample comprised ileum tissue, obtained roughly 620 days after intestinal transplantation. These TCRs come from a human patient who received an intestinal transplant, so some T cells may come from the graft donor. CDR3s include the opening cysteine and the closing phenylalanine or tryptophan. The order of the fields is J gene, D gene, clone size, V gene, CDR3 DNA, CDR3 protein. The D gene is left open where the match is weak. Part of the rows lack a size; the others show once, few, many or a class for expanded clones.

>TRBJ2-3|NA|once|TRBV10-2
TGCGCCAGCAGTGAGCCGTGGGACTCGGGGACAGATACGCAGTATTTT
CASSEPWDSGTDTQYF
>TRBJ1-1|TRBD1|NA|TRBV4-1
TGCGCCAGCAGCCAATATGGACAGGAGAACACTGAAGCTTTCTTT
CASSQYGQENTEAFF
>TRBJ2-7|NA|NA|TRBV7-8
TGTGCCAGCAGCTTAGTGTCCGGGGACCACGAGCAGTACTTC
CASSLVSGDHEQYF
>TRBJ1-1|NA|NA|TRBV15
TGTGCCACCAGCGGAGGACGGGAAGCTTTCTTT
CATSGGREAFF
>TRBJ1-4|NA|NA|TRBV6-1
TGTGCCAGCCGGACTGAAAAACTGTTTTTT
CASRTEKLFF
>TRBJ2-5|NA|NA|TRBV5-1
TGCGCCAGCAGCTTGGGCGTAGGTGAAGAGACCCAGTACTTC
CASSLGVGEETQYF
>TRBJ1-1|TRBD1|NA|TRBV9
TGTGCCAGCAGCGAGTCCCCCGACAGGGCCAGGAACACTGAAGCTTTCTTT
CASSESPDRARNTEAFF
>TRBJ2-7|NA|NA|TRBV9
TGTGCCAGCAGCGGAGGGATGGACTCCTACGAGCAGTACTTC
CASSGGMDSYEQYF
>TRBJ1-4|NA|few|TRBV7-9
TGTGCCAGCAGCTCCCGCGGAGCAACTAATGAAAAACTGTTTTTT
CASSSRGATNEKLFF
>TRBJ2-5|NA|NA|TRBV15
TGTGCCACCAGCAGAGCATATCTAGAGACCCAGTACTTC
CATSRAYLETQYF
>TRBJ2-1|NA|NA|TRBV6-6
TGTGCCAGCAGTCCACGGGGCTTGACCTCCTACAATGAGCAGTTCTTC
CASSPRGLTSYNEQFF
>TRBJ1-1|NA|NA|TRBV10-3
TGTGCCATCAGTGAGACCCGGATGAACACTGAAGCTTTCTTT
CAISETRMNTEAFF
>TRBJ1-2|NA|NA|TRBV5-6
TGTGCCAGCAGCTTGACCCACACCGGTGGCTACACCTTC
CASSLTHTGGYTF
>TRBJ1-4|NA|NA|TRBV7-8
TGTGCCAGCAGCCGGGGTGACGCAACTAATGAAAAACTGTTTTTT
CASSRGDATNEKLFF
>TRBJ1-2|NA|NA|TRBV6-6
TGTGCCAGCAGCACCGATGGAGCCGGGATCTATGGCTACACCTTC
CASSTDGAGIYGYTF
>TRBJ2-5|NA|NA|TRBV27
TGTGCCAGCAGTTCCTCAGGCCTGAGGGCCTACCAAGAGACCCAGTACTTC
CASSSSGLRAYQETQYF
>TRBJ2-7|TRBD1|NA|TRBV30
TGTGCCTGGGCGGGACAGGGGCTCCACGAGCAGTACTTC
CAWAGQGLHEQYF
>TRBJ2-1|NA|NA|TRBV5-1
TGCGCCAGCAGCAACCAACCCGGCCTAGTTCAGAGGAATGAGCAGTTCTTC
CASSNQPGLVQRNEQFF
>TRBJ1-4|NA|few|TRBV6-1
TGTGCCAGCAGTGAAGACCCGACAGTAGATAATGAAAAACTGTTTTTT
CASSEDPTVDNEKLFF
>TRBJ2-5|TRBD2|once|TRBV4-1
TGCGCCAGCAGCCAAGTTCCGCGGGGGGAGACCCAGTACTTC
CASSQVPRGETQYF
>TRBJ1-1|TRBD1|NA|TRBV28
TGTGCCAGCAGCGCGGGACAGGGGAGTGAAGCTTTCTTT
CASSAGQGSEAFF
>TRBJ1-1|NA|NA|TRBV6-5
TGTGCCAGCAGTTCTACAGCGAACACTGAAGCTTTCTTT
CASSSTANTEAFF
>TRBJ1-6|NA|NA|TRBV4-1
TGCGCCAGCAGCCAATCGAGGGACTCACCCCTCCACTTT
CASSQSRDSPLHF
>TRBJ2-7|TRBD2|NA|TRBV11-2
TGTGCCAGCAGCCTCGAAACTAGCGGGGGGTACTACGAGCAGTACTTC
CASSLETSGGYYEQYF
>TRBJ2-5|TRBD2|NA|TRBV4-2
TGTGCTGAGCCTCCCCGACTAGCGGGGCAAGAGACCCAGTACTTC
CAEPPRLAGQETQYF
>TRBJ1-1|NA|NA|TRBV6-5
TGTGCCAGTAATCAGGGTCGGTACACTGAAGCTTTCTTT
CASNQGRYTEAFF
>TRBJ2-7|TRBD2|NA|TRBV7-4
TGTGCCAGCAGCTTAATTGTGCTAGGCGGGGGGCCCTACGAGCAGTACTTC
CASSLIVLGGGPYEQYF
>TRBJ1-1|NA|NA|TRBV11-2
TGTGCCAGCAGCCTAATGAACACTGAAGCTTTCTTT
CASSLMNTEAFF
>TRBJ1-1|TRBD1|NA|TRBV30
TGTGCCTGGGGACAGGGGCCCGAAGCTTTCTTT
CAWGQGPEAFF
>TRBJ2-3|NA|NA|TRBV6-1
TGTGCCAGCAGTGAAGGATGGGGGGATCCCACAGATACGCAGTATTTT
CASSEGWGDPTDTQYF
>TRBJ2-3|NA|few|TRBV18
TGTGCCAGCTCACCACCAAACGGCAGACACACAGATACGCAGTATTTT
CASSPPNGRHTDTQYF
>TRBJ2-1|NA|few|TRBV25-1
TGTGCCAGCATCCATGGTTGGGGTGAGCAGTTCTTC
CASIHGWGEQFF
>TRBJ2-2|TRBD2|once|TRBV7-2
TGTGCCAGCAGCTTAACTAGCGGGGGCGGGCTGTTTTTT
CASSLTSGGGLFF
>TRBJ1-3|TRBD1|NA|TRBV5-1
TGCGCCAGCAGCTTCCAGGGGGGAGTTACCTCTGGAAACACCATATATTTT
CASSFQGGVTSGNTIYF
>TRBJ1-1|TRBD1|NA|TRBV7-9
TGTGCCAGCAGCCACAGGGGGAACACTGAAGCTTTCTTT
CASSHRGNTEAFF
>TRBJ2-4|TRBD1|NA|TRBV30
TGTGCCTGGAGACCGGACAGGGCCATAGCCAAAAACATTCAGTACTTC
CAWRPDRAIAKNIQYF
>TRBJ2-7|NA|NA|TRBV5-5
TGTGCCAGCAGCTTACCCGGGACGGATTACGAGCAGTACTTC
CASSLPGTDYEQYF
>TRBJ2-2|NA|NA|TRBV5-4
TGTGCCAGCAGCTTGGTTTCTGGGAGTAGCACCGGGGAGCTGTTTTTT
CASSLVSGSSTGELFF
>TRBJ1-6|TRBD1|NA|TRBV5-1
TGCGCCAGCAGCTTGGGTGATGGACAGGGAGGCTCACCCCTCCACTTT
CASSLGDGQGGSPLHF
>TRBJ2-7|TRBD1|NA|TRBV6-1
TGTGCCAGCAGGTGGGACAGGGCGGGCTACGAGCAGTACTTC
CASRWDRAGYEQYF
>TRBJ2-5|TRBD2|NA|TRBV7-8
TGTGCCAGCAGCTTACTTCTAGCGGCGTCAGGGACCCAGTACTTC
CASSLLLAASGTQYF
>TRBJ2-7|NA|NA|TRBV10-1
TGCGCCAGCAGTGAGCAGGGGTACGAGCAGTACTTC
CASSEQGYEQYF
>TRBJ2-1|NA|NA|TRBV7-9
TGTGCCAGCAGCCCCATCAGCTCCTACAATGAGCAGTTCTTC
CASSPISSYNEQFF
>TRBJ2-7|TRBD2|NA|TRBV7-2
TGTGCCAGCAGCTTCCTAGCGGCCTACGAGCAGTACTTC
CASSFLAAYEQYF
>TRBJ2-7|TRBD1|NA|TRBV4-1
TGCGCCAGCAGCCAAGAGGGGACAGGGCTTATCGAGCAGTACTTC
CASSQEGTGLIEQYF
>TRBJ1-2|NA|NA|TRBV6-1
TGTGCCACCACGAACTTCTATGGCTACACCTTC
CATTNFYGYTF
>TRBJ2-7|TRBD2|NA|TRBV5-1
TGCGCCAGCAGCCAGGGACTAGCGGGGTTTAGGTACGAGCAGTACTTC
CASSQGLAGFRYEQYF
>TRBJ1-4|TRBD1|NA|TRBV6-4
TGTGCCAGCAGTGCCCCCGACAGGGGGCCGTCTAATGAAAAACTGTTTTTT
CASSAPDRGPSNEKLFF
>TRBJ2-7|TRBD1|NA|TRBV11-2
TGTGCCAGCAGCCCGGACAGGGGATTCTCCTACGAGCAGTACTTC
CASSPDRGFSYEQYF
>TRBJ2-7|NA|NA|TRBV7-2
TGTGCCAGCAGTCCGACAGCTTACTACGAGCAGTACTTC
CASSPTAYYEQYF
>TRBJ2-1|TRBD1|NA|TRBV2
TGTGCCAGCAGTGAAAGACAGGGTATCCATGAGCAGTTCTTC
CASSERQGIHEQFF
>TRBJ1-2|NA|NA|TRBV10-1
TGCGCCAGCAGTGAGTCGAGGAGGTCGGGCTACACCTTC
CASSESRRSGYTF
>TRBJ2-1|NA|NA|TRBV27
TGTGCCAGCAGTTTAAGCGCCTTCTACAATGAGCAGTTCTTC
CASSLSAFYNEQFF